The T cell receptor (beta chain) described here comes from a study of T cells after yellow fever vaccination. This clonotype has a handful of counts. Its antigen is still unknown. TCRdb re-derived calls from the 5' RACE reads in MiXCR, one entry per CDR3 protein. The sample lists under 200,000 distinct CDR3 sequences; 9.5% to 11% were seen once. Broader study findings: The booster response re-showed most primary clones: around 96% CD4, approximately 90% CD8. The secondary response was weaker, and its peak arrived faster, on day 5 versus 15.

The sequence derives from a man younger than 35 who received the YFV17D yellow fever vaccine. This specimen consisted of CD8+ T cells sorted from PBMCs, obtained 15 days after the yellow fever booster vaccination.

The CDR3 here is CASSPWTGMNTEAFF. The CDR3 nucleotides are TGCGCCAGCAGCCCTTGGACAGGAATGAACACTGAAGCTTTCTTT. The chain couples TRBV4-3 to TRBJ1-1; TRBD1 matches at 7 bases. The CDR3 consists of 15 residues. The germline CDR1 and CDR2 sequences are LGHNA and YSLEER. The J segment lost 0 bases and the V segment lost 4 bases, leaving 5 bases of the junction unmatched.